The rows below give T cell receptor beta chains drawn from one sample of a study of blood T cell repertoires in COVID-19. Assay: immunoSEQ multiplex PCR; the TCRdb copy retains only in-frame clones and omits some. The sample lists tens of thousands of clones, roughly nine tenths seen once, with 4.4% in the top ten. Input material: peripheral blood. The receptors stem from a man aged 45 to 65 with active COVID-19. Both conserved end residues are part of each CDR3. Each record gives: CDR3 length, J gene, V gene, clone size, D gene, CDR3 DNA, CDR3 protein. The D gene is left open where the match is weak. Some rows mark clone size as missing; the rest say once, few, many or name a class of expanded clone.

13	TRBJ1-1	TRBV5-4	few	TRBD1	TGTGCCAGCAGACCTACAGGGGGCACTGAAGCTTTCTTT	CASRPTGGTEAFF
14	TRBJ2-2	TRBV19	NA	NA	TGTGCCAGTACGTCAGGGTTAAACACCGGGGAGCTGTTTTTT	CASTSGLNTGELFF
16	TRBJ1-2	TRBV21-1	once	NA	TGTGCCAGCAGCAAGGGGCCCCGCCGGATATCCTATGGCTACACCTTC	CASSKGPRRISYGYTF
15	TRBJ2-7	TRBV18	NA	NA	TGTGCCAGCTCACCAGTTCAAGCGGAGGGGTACGAGCAGTACTTC	CASSPVQAEGYEQYF
15	TRBJ2-7	TRBV6-2/TRBV6-3	NA	TRBD1	TGTGCCAGCAGTCCCTACCGAGGACAGGCCGACGAGCAGTACTTC	CASSPYRGQADEQYF
19	TRBJ1-4	TRBV18	NA	NA	TGTGCCAGCTCACCACTACAAGGAGGCAGGTCGGCAACTAATGAAAAACTGTTTTTT	CASSPLQGGRSATNEKLFF
15	TRBJ1-5	TRBV3-1/TRBV3-2	NA	NA	TGTGCCAGCAGCCAAGACGACAGGAGCAATCAGCCCCAGCATTTT	CASSQDDRSNQPQHF
19	TRBJ2-3	TRBV9	NA	NA	TGTGCCAGACATATCAATACCTACGGCCGCGGGATGTCAACAGATACGCAGTATTTT	CARHINTYGRGMSTDTQYF
18	TRBJ1-1	TRBV14	NA	TRBD1	TGTGCCAGCAGCCATCAACAGGGGATTTACGGCTGGTCCAGGGAAGCTTTCTTT	CASSHQQGIYGWSREAFF
15	TRBJ2-7	TRBV4-3	NA	NA	TGCGCCAGCAGCCAAGGATCTGCGGGAAGTTTCGAGCAGTACTTC	CASSQGSAGSFEQYF
14	TRBJ2-2	TRBV5-1	NA	NA	TGCGCCACCCGGCTTCTAGGTAATACCGGGGAGCTGTTTTTT	CATRLLGNTGELFF
15	TRBJ1-1	TRBV18	NA	NA	TGTGCCAGCTCACCCGCCGACAGGCCGAACACTGAAGCTTTCTTT	CASSPADRPNTEAFF
16	TRBJ2-5	TRBV7-2	once	TRBD2	TGTGCCAGCAGCTTAACGGCGGGAGAAGGTACAGAGACCCAGTACTTC	CASSLTAGEGTETQYF
13	TRBJ1-1	TRBV5-4	NA	NA	TGTGCCAGCAGCCTGGGACTGTACACTGAAGCTTTCTTT	CASSLGLYTEAFF
13	TRBJ1-2	TRBV6-2/TRBV6-3	NA	NA	TGTGCCAGCAGCTTCACAGGGAACTATGGCTACACCTTC	CASSFTGNYGYTF
14	TRBJ2-1	TRBV28	NA	NA	TGTGCCAGCAGTTCCAGGGGGGAGTTGAATGAGCAGTTCTTC	CASSSRGELNEQFF
13	TRBJ1-1	TRBV7-2	NA	NA	TGTGCCAGCAGCCATCCGGGGGACACTGAAGCTTTCTTT	CASSHPGDTEAFF
13	TRBJ2-1	TRBV29-1	NA	NA	TGCAGCGTGACGGGACTCCCCTGGGATGAGCAGTTCTTC	CSVTGLPWDEQFF
14	TRBJ2-7	TRBV6-6	NA	NA	TGTGCCAGCAGTTACTCGCCTAGCTCCTACGAGCAGTACTTC	CASSYSPSSYEQYF
16	TRBJ2-1	TRBV7-3	NA	TRBD2	TGTGCCAGCAGCCGCGGACTAGCGGGGAACAACAATGAGCAGTTCTTC	CASSRGLAGNNNEQFF
15	TRBJ2-1	TRBV18	NA	TRBD2	TGTGCCAGCTCACCAGAGGCGGGAGTAAATAATGAGCAGTTCTTC	CASSPEAGVNNEQFF
15	TRBJ1-5	TRBV7-2	NA	NA	TGTGCCAGCAGCAAGGGACTGAGCTATTATCAGCCCCAGCATTTT	CASSKGLSYYQPQHF
15	TRBJ2-5	TRBV28	NA	NA	TGTGCCAGCAGTTTATGGGGGGCTGGGGAAGAGACCCAGTACTTC	CASSLWGAGEETQYF
17	TRBJ1-6	TRBV7-9	NA	TRBD1	TGTGCCAGCAGCGCTCCGGGACAGGGGGGGCATAATTCACCCCTCCACTTT	CASSAPGQGGHNSPLHF
16	TRBJ1-1	TRBV5-6	NA	TRBD1	TGTGCCAGCACCCTACCAGGCAGGGGGGATGCGACTGAAGCTTTCTTT	CASTLPGRGDATEAFF
15	TRBJ2-5	TRBV5-1	NA	NA	TGCGCTAGCAGCTTGGGGGCCACGGGGCAAGAGACCCAGTACTTC	CASSLGATGQETQYF
13	TRBJ1-1	TRBV29-1	few	NA	TGCAGCGTTGCTTCAGGTACGAACACTGAAGCTTTCTTT	CSVASGTNTEAFF
17	TRBJ2-2	TRBV4-3	NA	NA	TGCGCCAGCAGCCAAGAGCCCCAGGGGTCCTACACCGGGGAGCTGTTTTTT	CASSQEPQGSYTGELFF
15	TRBJ1-2	TRBV28	NA	TRBD1	TGTGCCAGCAGTCAGGACAGGCGCTATTTCTATGGCTACACCTTC	CASSQDRRYFYGYTF
14	TRBJ2-7	TRBV4-3	NA	NA	TGCGCCAGCAGCCAAGATTGGAGGGGTGACGAGCAGTACTTC	CASSQDWRGDEQYF
14	TRBJ2-2	TRBV11-2	NA	NA	TGTGCCAGCAGCTTAGCAGGGTACACCGGGGAGCTGTTTTTT	CASSLAGYTGELFF
18	TRBJ2-7	TRBV11-2	NA	NA	TGTGCCAGCAGCTTAGATTTGAGTTATGCCTCGCGGTCCCACGAGCAGTACTTC	CASSLDLSYASRSHEQYF
14	TRBJ1-4	TRBV7-8	NA	TRBD1	TGTGCCAGCAGCTCCTGGACAGGGGCCGAAAAACTGTTTTTT	CASSSWTGAEKLFF
16	TRBJ2-1	TRBV3-1/TRBV3-2	NA	NA	TGTGCCAGCAGCCAAGATCCCCGGAGCTCCTACAATGAGCAGTTCTTC	CASSQDPRSSYNEQFF
15	TRBJ2-7	TRBV19	NA	NA	TGTGCCAGTAGTGCATCTTCGGGTAGCTCCTACGAGCAGTACTTC	CASSASSGSSYEQYF
16	TRBJ2-4	TRBV7-8	NA	NA	TGTGCCAGCAGCTTACTAGGCCGGGCGGGTAGAAACATTCAGTACTTC	CASSLLGRAGRNIQYF
13	TRBJ1-4	TRBV5-1	NA	NA	TGCGCCAGCAGCTTGCGGGGGAATGAAAAACTGTTTTTT	CASSLRGNEKLFF
14	TRBJ2-3	TRBV10-3	NA	TRBD2	TGTGCCATCAGTAGAGCGGGAAGCACAGATACGCAGTATTTT	CAISRAGSTDTQYF
15	TRBJ2-7	TRBV5-1	NA	TRBD1	TGCGCCAGCACGAGGGAAACAGGGGGCCCCTACGAGCAGTACTTC	CASTRETGGPYEQYF
17	TRBJ2-1	TRBV4-3	NA	NA	TGCGCCAGCAGCCAAGTCACAGGGACCAGCTCCTACAATGAGCAGTTCTTC	CASSQVTGTSSYNEQFF
14	TRBJ1-1	TRBV29-1	NA	TRBD1	TGCAGCGCCTCCATGCGGACAGGGAACACTGAAGCTTTCTTT	CSASMRTGNTEAFF